The 18 T cell receptor beta chains reported below all come from one sample, sequenced in a study of cytomegalovirus exposure and HLA in healthy donors. Sequenced by immunoSEQ multiplex PCR; TCRdb stores in-frame clones only, minus some. There are 100,000 to 150,000 clones in the sample; roughly 90% occur only once, and 1.5% to 2.5% lies in the top ten. Specimen: PBMCs. The receptors originated from a woman aged 18-30 years in good health and CMV-seronegative.

The rearrangement joins TRBV11-3 to TRBJ2-2, with TRBD2 matching 10 bases. Trimming at V came to 4 bases and at J to 2 bases, leaving 7 bases not matched to a gene. Germline V gives CDR1 SGHNT, CDR2 YENEEA. This CDR3 contains 17 residues. This chain's CDR3 is CASSSRRTSGNTGELFF. CDR3 nucleotides: TGTGCCAGCAGCTCGAGGAGGACTAGCGGAAACACCGGGGAGCTGTTTTTT.

CDR3 protein: CASSLDSTGELFF. DNA of the CDR3: TGTGCCAGCAGCTTGGACAGCACCGGGGAGCTGTTTTTT. The chain is built from TRBV5-4 and TRBJ2-2; D ambiguous. V was shortened by 0 bases and J by 4 bases, with 4 bases between the two germline ends. Germline CDR1 is SGHNT and CDR2 is YYREEE (reference sequence). The CDR3 extends over 13 amino acids.

The chain is built from TRBV12-5 and TRBJ2-5, with D perhaps TRBD1 (6 bases). Trimming stripped 2 bases from V and 5 bases from J, with 12 bases between. In germline, CDR1 is LGHNT, CDR2 FRNRAP. CDR3 size: 14 residues. This CDR3 is CASGLSGVDETQYF. CDR3 nucleotides: TGTGCTAGTGGTTTGTCAGGGGTGGATGAGACCCAGTACTTC.

The chain combines TRBV10-1 with TRBJ2-2; maybe TRBD1 (6 bases). Trimming shortened V by 2 bases and J by 1 base, and 8 bases separated the two germline ends. This CDR3 is 15 amino acids long. Germline CDR1 reads WNHNN; CDR2 reads SYGVQD (reference sequence). Here the CDR3 DNA reads TGCGCCAGCAGTGAGACAGGGATGAACACCGGGGAGCTGTTTTTT. Its protein product is CASSETGMNTGELFF.

A few counts support this clone. The rearrangement uses TRBV6-5 and TRBJ1-2; possible D gene TRBD1, 6 bases. Trimming removed 11 bases from V and 3 bases from J, with 16 bases in between. From germline, CDR1 is MNHEY and CDR2 SVGAGI. This CDR3 comprises 13 residues. DNA of the CDR3: TGTGCCTCCAGGGGAGGGAGGTACTATGGCTACACCTTC. Translation: CASRGGRYYGYTF.

The rearrangement uses TRBV28 and TRBJ1-2; tentatively, D is TRBD1 (6 bases). V gave up 6 bases and J gave up 5 bases, with 16 bases separating them. The CDR3 runs to 14 residues. In germline, CDR1 is MDHEN, CDR2 SYDVKM. The CDR3 reads CASRSHGGLYGYTF. Written as DNA, the CDR3 is TGTGCCAGCAGATCCCACGGGGGGCTGTATGGCTACACCTTC.

The chain has TRBV21-1 and TRBJ2-6; TRBD1, the table's D call, was not compared with the DNA. TRBV21-1 is assigned pseudogene status. The CDR3 length is 20 residues. CDR3 nucleotides: TGTGCCAGCAGCGCCACCCGGACAGATCTGGACCGCTCTGGGGCCAACGTCCTGACTTTC. Translated: CASSATRTDLDRSGANVLTF.

This chain connects TRBV27 to TRBJ1-2; no firm D call. The CDR3 sequence is 13 residues long. Germline V gives CDR1 MNHEY, CDR2 SMNVEV (reference sequence). V lost 2 bases and J lost 2, with 6 bases in between. Here the CDR3 DNA reads TGTGCCAGCAGTTTAGGCGGAAACTATGGCTACACCTTC. Its translation is CASSLGGNYGYTF.

J is TRBJ2-7 and V is TRBV14; 10 bases line up with TRBD2. The trim removed 4 bases at V and 6 bases at J, leaving 9 bases unmatched. The germline V gene has CDR1 SGHDN and CDR2 FVKESK. CDR3 size: 15 residues. CDR3 sequence: CASSPLAGEGAEQYF. DNA of the CDR3: TGTGCCAGCAGCCCGCTAGCGGGAGAGGGCGCCGAGCAGTACTTC.

The rearrangement joins TRBV28 to TRBJ2-2, with D maybe TRBD2 (5 bases). The CDR3 length is 14 residues. Looked up from germline, CDR1 is MDHEN and CDR2 is SYDVKM. The V end lost 9 bases, the J end lost 7 bases, and 18 bases lay between the germline ends. For the CDR3, the DNA is TGTGCCAGTCTTGCGGAGGCGGGTGGCGGGGAGCTGTTTTTT. It specifies CASLAEAGGGELFF.

The chain employs TRBV5-1 and TRBJ2-3; 9 nucleotides line up with TRBD2. CDR1 is SGHRS, CDR2 YFSETQ, per germline. Trimming cost V 2 bases and J 2 bases; bases outside gene matches: 3. The CDR3 is 15 amino acids. The CDR3 sequence: CASSFSGRNTDTQYF. CDR3 bases: TGCGCCAGCAGCTTTAGCGGGAGAAACACAGATACGCAGTATTTT.

As to this clone: Other DNA sequences of this sample code for an identical CDR3. This rearrangement joins TRBV4-1 to TRBJ1-5; 8 bases agree with TRBD1. The V and J ends lost 1 base and 2 bases, in that order; junction bases with no gene match: 4. The germline V gene encodes CDR1 MGHRA and CDR2 YSYEKL. The CDR3 consists of 16 residues. CDR3 in amino acids: CASSQAPQGGNQPQHF. The CDR3 nucleotides are TGCGCCAGCAGCCAAGCCCCACAGGGGGGCAATCAGCCCCAGCATTTT.

The V call is TRBV4-1, the J call TRBJ2-4, with D perhaps matching TRBD2 (6 bases). Between the trimmed V and J ends, which lost 2 bases and 7 bases, there was a span of 27 bases. This CDR3 has 19 amino acids. Germline V gene lookup returns CDR1 MGHRA and CDR2 YSYEKL. CDR3 region: CASSQPLRGAGKGSNIQYF. DNA for the CDR3: TGCGCCAGCAGCCAACCTCTCAGAGGTGCGGGGAAGGGGTCTAACATTCAGTACTTC.

V is TRBV13 and J is TRBJ1-3; 7 nucleotides agree with TRBD1. Germline V gene data show CDR1 as PRHDT and CDR2 as FYEKMQ (reference sequence). This CDR3 spans 16 amino acids. V shed 3 bases, J shed 4 bases, and the junction held 9 bases outside the gene matches. In DNA form, the CDR3 reads TGTGCCAGCAGCTTTGGACAGGCCAACCTCGGAAACACCATATATTTT. Its protein product is CASSFGQANLGNTIYF.

The chain uses TRBV15 and TRBJ2-5; 8 bases are a match to TRBD2. The CDR3 runs to 15 residues. V trimming: 1 base; J trimming: 7 bases; junction bases outside the gene matches: 8. CDR1 is LNHNV and CDR2 is YYDKDF in the germline V gene (reference sequence). CDR3 bases: TGTGCCACCAGCAGAGGGGGCGGGAGGCGGGGGACCCAGTACTTC. Translating gives CATSRGGGRRGTQYF.

The chain employs TRBV18 and TRBJ2-3, with 10 bases identical to TRBD1. The CDR3 has 15 amino acids. After removal of 2 bases from V and 4 bases from J, the junction contained 3 bases not matched to a gene. Germline assignment: CDR1 KGHSH and CDR2 LQKENI. CDR3 in amino acids: CASSPGQGEADTQYF. The CDR3, as DNA: TGTGCCAGCTCACCAGGACAGGGGGAGGCAGATACGCAGTATTTT.

This chain connects TRBV19 to TRBJ1-1; weak D call: TRBD1 (6 bases). CDR3 length: 14 amino acids. Per the germline V gene, CDR1 is LNHDA and CDR2 is SQIVND (reference sequence). Trimming took off 5 bases at V and 1 base at J, with 11 bases between the two ends. CDR3 sequence reads: CASSAQGQNTEAFF. CDR3 nucleotide sequence: TGTGCCAGTAGTGCACAGGGCCAGAACACTGAAGCTTTCTTT. The full variable domain, in which reference TRBV19 and TRBJ1-1 provide the parts outside the CDR3, is DGGITQSPKYLFRKEGQNVTLSCEQNLNHDAMYWYRQDPGQGLRLIYYSQIVNDFQKGDIAEGYSVSREKKESFPLTVTSAQKNPTAFYLCASSAQGQNTEAFFGQGTRLTVV.

J is TRBJ2-3 and V is TRBV9; tentative D call: TRBD1 (6 bases). CDR1 is SGDLS and CDR2 is YYNGEE in the germline V gene. Trimming cost V 1 base and J 6 bases, with 9 bases left between them. The CDR3 consists of 13 residues. The CDR3 DNA reads as TGTGCCAGCAGCGTATGGCAGGGGGATACGCAGTATTTT. Protein sequence: CASSVWQGDTQYF.